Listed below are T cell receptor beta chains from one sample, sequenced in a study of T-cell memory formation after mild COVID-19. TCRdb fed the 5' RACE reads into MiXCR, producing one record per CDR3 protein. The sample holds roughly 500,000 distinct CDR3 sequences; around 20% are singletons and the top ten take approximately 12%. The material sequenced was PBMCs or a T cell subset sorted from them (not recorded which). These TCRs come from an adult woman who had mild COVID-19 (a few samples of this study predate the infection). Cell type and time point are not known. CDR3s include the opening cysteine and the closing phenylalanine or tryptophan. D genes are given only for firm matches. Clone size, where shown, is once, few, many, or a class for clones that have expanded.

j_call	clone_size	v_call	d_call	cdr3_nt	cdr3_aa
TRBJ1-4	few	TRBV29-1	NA	TGCAGCGTTGAAGTTGGCGCGGATGAAAAACTGTTTTTT	CSVEVGADEKLFF
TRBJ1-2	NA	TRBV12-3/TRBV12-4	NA	TGTGCCAGCAGTTGGGCCCTTCTCTATGGCTACACCTTC	CASSWALLYGYTF
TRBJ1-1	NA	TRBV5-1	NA	TGCGCCAGCAAGGGGGGGCAGAACACTGAAGCTTTCTTT	CASKGGQNTEAFF
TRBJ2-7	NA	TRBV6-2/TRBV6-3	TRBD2	TGTGCCAGCAGCCCAGGATTAGCGGGAGGGCCCGACGAGCAGTACTTC	CASSPGLAGGPDEQYF
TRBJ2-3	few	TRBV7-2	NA	TGTGCCAGCAGCCAGGGACCGTTCACAGATACGCAGTATTTT	CASSQGPFTDTQYF
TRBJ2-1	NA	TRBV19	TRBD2	TGTGCCAGTAGTACCTCTAGCGGGTGGTACAATGAGCAGTTCTTC	CASSTSSGWYNEQFF
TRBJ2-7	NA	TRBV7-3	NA	TGTGCCAGCAGCTCCTACCCCGGTCCCTCCTACGAGCAGTACTTC	CASSSYPGPSYEQYF
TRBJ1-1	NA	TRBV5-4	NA	TGTGCCAGCAGTCCTGAACCAGCTGACATGAACACTGAAGCTTTCTTT	CASSPEPADMNTEAFF
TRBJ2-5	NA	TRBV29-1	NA	TGCAGCGTTGTAATGAATATATGGGAGACCCAGTACTTC	CSVVMNIWETQYF
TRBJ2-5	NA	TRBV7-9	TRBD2	TGTGCCAGCGAGCCCGGGGGGGTCCACCAAGAGACCCAGTACTTC	CASEPGGVHQETQYF
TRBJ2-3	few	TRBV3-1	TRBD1	TGTGCCAGCAGCCAAGTCGGACAGGGGCTAGATACGCAGTATTTT	CASSQVGQGLDTQYF
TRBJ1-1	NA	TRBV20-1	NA	TGCTGTGCTAGAGTTCCCAGAGGGGGGTTCTGGAACACTGAAGCTTTCTTT	CCARVPRGGFWNTEAFF
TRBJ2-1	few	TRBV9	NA	TGTGCCAGCAGCGCCGAAGGGACCTACAATGAGCAGTTCTTC	CASSAEGTYNEQFF
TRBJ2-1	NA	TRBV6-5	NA	TGTGCCAGCGGACTACGTTCCAACGATGAGCAGTTCTTC	CASGLRSNDEQFF
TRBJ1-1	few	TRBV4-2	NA	TGTGCCAGCAGCCAAGGAGGAGGGGAGGGCACTGAGGCTTTCTTT	CASSQGGGEGTEAFF
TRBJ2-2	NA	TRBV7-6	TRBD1	TGTGCCAGCAGCTTAAACCCGACAGGGGGCGGCGGGGAGCTGTTTTTT	CASSLNPTGGGGELFF
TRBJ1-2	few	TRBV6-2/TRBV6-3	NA	TGTGCCAGCAGTTACTCGAAGTGGGAAGTCTATGGCTACACCTTC	CASSYSKWEVYGYTF
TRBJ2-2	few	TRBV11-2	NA	TGTGCCAGCAGCTCCCCAAAACGTACCGGGGAGCTGTTTTTT	CASSSPKRTGELFF
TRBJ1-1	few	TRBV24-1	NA	TGTGCCACCAGTGCCTTGGGGGGCACTGAAGCTTTCTTT	CATSALGGTEAFF
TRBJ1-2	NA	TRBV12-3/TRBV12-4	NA	TGTGCCAGCAGTTTATCCGAGAACTATGGCTACACCTTC	CASSLSENYGYTF
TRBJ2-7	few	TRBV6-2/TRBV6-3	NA	TGTGCCAGCAGTTATCCCGACTACGAGCAGTACTTC	CASSYPDYEQYF
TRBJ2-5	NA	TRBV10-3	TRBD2	TGTGCCATCAGGGAGACTAGCGGGGGGAAAGAGACCCAGTACTTC	CAIRETSGGKETQYF
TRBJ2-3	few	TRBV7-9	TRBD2	TGTGCCAGCAGCAGAAGAGCGGGATCGGCGACAGATACGCAGTATTTT	CASSRRAGSATDTQYF
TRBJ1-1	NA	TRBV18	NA	TGTGCCAGCTCACCACCGGGGTCTGAAGCTTTCTTT	CASSPPGSEAFF
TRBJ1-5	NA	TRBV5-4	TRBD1	TGTGCCAGCAGCCTACAGGGGGCGGCGAATCAGCCCCAGCATTTT	CASSLQGAANQPQHF
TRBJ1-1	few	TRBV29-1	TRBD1	TGCAGCGTTGAGGACAGGGGGCAGGGTGAAGCTTTCTTT	CSVEDRGQGEAFF
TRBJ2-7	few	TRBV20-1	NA	TGCAGTGCCCGGGGGGCGCTTAACGAGCAGTACTTC	CSARGALNEQYF
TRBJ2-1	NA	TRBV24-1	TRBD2	TGTGCCACCAGTGATCGACGGACTAGCGGGAGGGAGTTAAGAGGGTATGAGCAGTTCTTC	CATSDRRTSGRELRGYEQFF
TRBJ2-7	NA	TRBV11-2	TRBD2	TGTGCCAGCAGCTCTAGCGGGAGTCCCTACGAGCAGTACTTC	CASSSSGSPYEQYF
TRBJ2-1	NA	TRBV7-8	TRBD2	TGTGCCAGCACCGTTAGGGTGGGGGGGAGGTCATACAATGAGCAGTTCTTC	CASTVRVGGRSYNEQFF
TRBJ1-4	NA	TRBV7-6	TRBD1	TGTGCCAGCAGCTTGAGGAAGCAGGGGGCTTTGAGTGAAAAACTGTTTTTT	CASSLRKQGALSEKLFF
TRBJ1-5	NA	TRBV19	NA	TGTGCCAGTAGTATAGGCCGGTGGGCAGAGAAAAATCAGCCCCAGCATTTT	CASSIGRWAEKNQPQHF
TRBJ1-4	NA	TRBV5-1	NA	TGCGCCAGCAGCATAACAGTAGTTGGAACTAATGAAAAACTGTTTTTT	CASSITVVGTNEKLFF
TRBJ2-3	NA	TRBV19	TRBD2	TGTGCCAGTAGTACCCGACTAGCGGGAGCCACCACAGATACGCAGTATTTT	CASSTRLAGATTDTQYF
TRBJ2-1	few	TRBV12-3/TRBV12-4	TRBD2	TGTGCCAGCAGTCTACAGCGACTAGCGGGCAGGGATGAGCAGTTCTTC	CASSLQRLAGRDEQFF